This TCR beta chain was retrieved from a study of cytomegalovirus exposure and HLA in healthy donors. Primers for the PCR totalled 60 Vbeta and 13 Jbeta. TCRdb's copy holds only in-frame clones and misses some; the assay was immunoSEQ multiplex PCR. The data show 120,000 to 150,000 clones, 60% to 80% seen once. The germline V and J ends were trimmed by 7 bases and 5 bases, with 17 bases remaining between them. The CDR3 runs to 14 residues. The chain has TRBV23-1 and TRBJ2-5; D not resolved. TRBV23-1 is sorted into the ORF group, with uncertain function. Sequenced material: PBMCs. This TCR came from a man in his late teens or twenties in good health and CMV-seronegative. CDR3 region: CASNTTPGRETQYF. The CDR3, as DNA: TGCGCCAGCAACACGACCCCGGGTAGGGAGACCCAGTACTTC.